The 9 T cell receptor beta chains given below trace back to one sample, sequenced in a study of T cell repertoires in cytomegalovirus infection. These TCRs are of unknown antigen specificity. TCRdb analysed the reads with MiXCR anew, one entry per CDR3 protein. The sample yields 80,000 or so distinct CDR3 sequences, about 24% seen once. The sample was CD8+ T cells from cultured PBMCs, taken from culture after CMV antigen stimulation. The receptors were sampled from a human donor in good health (CMV status not recorded). Some clones in this sample may be carry-over from other donors' samples.

The V call is TRBV27, the J call TRBJ2-7, with D perhaps matching TRBD1 (7 bases). The V end lost 5 bases, the J end lost 1 base, and 12 bases lay between the germline ends. Looked up from germline, CDR1 is MNHEY and CDR2 is SMNVEV (reference sequence). The CDR3 loop spans 14 amino acids. DNA for the CDR3: TGTGCCAGCAGTCAGACAGGGAGGTCCTACGAGCAGTACTTC. This sequence encodes CASSQTGRSYEQYF.

The CDR3 is CASSLKGSYEQYF. The CDR3 DNA follows: TGTGCCAGCAGTTTAAAGGGTTCCTACGAGCAGTACTTC. This chain links TRBV27 with TRBJ2-7; no firm D call. From germline, CDR1 is MNHEY and CDR2 SMNVEV (reference sequence). CDR3 length: 13 amino acids. V lost 2 bases and J lost 1, with 6 bases in between.

This clonotype showed up many times. The J gene is TRBJ2-5, the V gene TRBV7-6; 8 positions match TRBD1. The J segment lost 5 bases and the V segment lost 5 bases, leaving 10 bases of the junction unmatched. Looked up from germline, CDR1 is SGHVS and CDR2 is FNYEAQ. The CDR3 length is 15 residues. The CDR3 DNA is TGTGCCAGCAGCCCCCACAGGGGGATGATTGAGACCCAGTACTTC. This encodes CASSPHRGMIETQYF.

This clonotype occurred a few times. This sequence joins TRBV28 and TRBJ1-1, with TRBD1 matching over 7 bases. The CDR3 spans 15 residues. Germline V gene data show CDR1 as MDHEN and CDR2 as SYDVKM. The trim removed 4 bases at V and 7 bases at J, leaving 12 bases unmatched. CDR3 in DNA: TGTGCCAGCAGTTGGGGGATGACCGGGACAGATGAAGCTTTCTTT. Translated: CASSWGMTGTDEAFF.

The rearrangement joins TRBV6-1 to TRBJ2-5, with D unresolved. This CDR3 comprises 14 residues. Germline-derived CDR1 and CDR2 are MNHNS and SASEGT. V shed 6 bases and J shed 5 bases, with 16 bases lying between them. CDR3 sequence reads: CASSLGGRRETQYF. The DNA for the CDR3 is TGTGCCAGCAGCCTGGGTGGGCGTCGGGAGACCCAGTACTTC.

This clonotype has at least ten counts. The genes are TRBV11-2 and TRBJ2-1, with 8 bases identical to TRBD2. CDR3 length: 16 amino acids. With V trimmed by 5 bases and J by 2 bases, 8 bases remained unmatched. Germline V gene lookup returns CDR1 SGHAT and CDR2 FQNNGV. CDR3 loop: CASSVAGTRPYNEQFF. Here the CDR3 DNA reads TGTGCCAGCAGCGTAGCCGGGACTAGGCCCTACAATGAGCAGTTCTTC.

Only a few counts were recorded for this clonotype. This rearrangement joins TRBV6-2 or TRBV6-3 to TRBJ1-1; 10 bases are a match to TRBD1. CDR3 length: 15 residues. The germline CDR1 and CDR2 sequences are MNHEY and SVGEGT. V shed 6 bases, J shed 1 base, and the junction held 5 bases outside the gene matches. As DNA, the CDR3 is TGTGCCAGCAGAACCCGGGACAGGGGGAACACTGAAGCTTTCTTT. It specifies CASRTRDRGNTEAFF.

The table lists this clonotype with many counts. The chain links TRBV6-6 to TRBJ1-6, with TRBD1 identical over 9 bases. Germline V gives CDR1 MNHNY, CDR2 SVGAGI (reference sequence). This CDR3 region has 19 residues. V shed 4 bases and J 0 bases; nucleotides not matched to a gene: 10. The CDR3 loop is CASSSQGQGLSSYNSPLHF. The CDR3 region has the DNA TGTGCCAGCAGTTCCCAGGGACAGGGCCTTAGCTCCTATAATTCACCCCTCCACTTT.

This clonotype has just a few counts. This chain connects TRBV27 to TRBJ1-2; D remains unclear. Per the germline V gene, CDR1 is MNHEY and CDR2 is SMNVEV (reference sequence). The V end lost 7 bases, the J end lost 0 bases, and 9 bases lay between the germline ends. The CDR3 consists of 13 residues. The DNA for the CDR3 is TGTGCCAGCACCCACGACTCTAACTATGGCTACACCTTC. The encoded protein is CASTHDSNYGYTF.